The source of this TCR beta chain is a study of cytomegalovirus exposure and HLA in healthy donors. The CDR3 has 15 residues. CDR1 GTSNPN and CDR2 SVGIG come from the germline V gene (reference sequence). V lost 0 bases and J lost 0, with 9 bases in between. Researchers ran the PCR with 60 Vbeta and 13 Jbeta primers. Here immunoSEQ multiplex PCR was the method, and the copy in TCRdb shows in-frame clones only, minus some. The profile shows around 150,000 clones, about 75% of them singletons. Sequenced input: PBMCs. J is TRBJ1-5 and V is TRBV30, with D unclear. The TCR originated in a woman aged 45-65 years in good health and CMV-seropositive. The CDR3 DNA is TGTGCCTGGAGTGTGGGAGAGTTTAGCAATCAGCCCCAGCATTTT. Its translation is CAWSVGEFSNQPQHF.